Below, 13 T cell receptor beta chains from the same sample are listed, as sequenced in a study of siplizumab effects on memory and regulatory T cells. Libraries were prepared by immunoSEQ multiplex PCR; TCRdb keeps only in-frame clonotypes and omits some of them. The sample lists 90,000 to 110,000 clones, 92% occurring once. The sequencing input was Tregs sorted from blood. Every receptor here comes from a human donor in good health.

A note on this clone: Mismatch with germline at one junction end may stem from a read error. The chain combines TRBV7-7 with TRBJ2-2, with a weak D call TRBD1 (6 bases). The CDR3 runs 16 residues. CDR1 is SSHAT and CDR2 is FNYEAQ in the germline V gene (reference sequence). The CDR3 here is CASSLALGAGTGELFF. The CDR3 DNA follows: TGTGCTAGCAGCTTAGCGTTGGGGGCGGGCACCGGGGAGCTGTTTTTT.

The chain employs TRBV4-2 and TRBJ2-2; 14 bases are shared with TRBD2. Germline loops: CDR1 LGHNA, CDR2 YNFKEQ. Trimming removed 4 bases from V and 0 bases from J; junction bases left unmatched: 7. The CDR3 has 19 amino acids. In nucleotides, the CDR3 is TGTGCCAGCAGCCCGCGACTAGCGGGAGGGTTCGCGAACACCGGGGAGCTGTTTTTT. Protein sequence: CASSPRLAGGFANTGELFF.

This clone was detected only once. The chain combines TRBV6-5 with TRBJ1-1; D may be TRBD1 (6 bases). Trimming left V 4 bases short and J 1 base short, with 10 bases between. The CDR3 has 14 residues. Looked up from germline, CDR1 is MNHEY and CDR2 is SVGAGI. The chain's CDR3 is CASSSQGRNTEAFF. CDR3 in DNA: TGTGCCAGCAGTTCGCAGGGGAGGAACACTGAAGCTTTCTTT.

The chain uses TRBV5-1 and TRBJ2-5, with unresolved D. This CDR3 region has 12 residues. Germline V CDR1 and CDR2: SGHRS, YFSETQ. V dropped 2 bases and J dropped 3 bases, with 5 bases sitting between them. In nucleotides, the CDR3 is TGCGCCAGCAGCTTAGGTAAAGAGACCCAGTACTTC. Amino acid sequence: CASSLGKETQYF. The variable domain in full, with the rest retrieved from reference TRBV5-1 and TRBJ2-5, is KAGVTQTPRYLIKTRGQQVTLSCSPISGHRSVSWYQQTPGQGLQFLFEYFSETQRNKGNFPGRFSGRQFSNSRSEMNVSTLELGDSALYLCASSLGKETQYFGPGTRLLVL.

V and J are TRBV10-3 and TRBJ2-3; D not resolved. The CDR3 sequence is 13 residues long. Trimming took off 4 bases at V and 3 bases at J, with 8 bases between the two ends. Germline CDR1 is ENHRY and CDR2 is SYGVKD. The CDR3 bases are TGTGCCATCAGTGCCGTGGGGACAGATACGCAGTATTTT. Its protein is CAISAVGTDTQYF.

The rearrangement uses TRBV20-1 and TRBJ1-4, with a tentative D call TRBD1 (6 bases). Between the trimmed V and J ends, which lost 6 bases and 9 bases, there was a span of 11 bases. The CDR3 has 11 residues. Germline-derived CDR1 and CDR2 are DFQATT and SNEGSKA (reference sequence). The DNA of the CDR3 is TGCAGTGCGGTACAGGGCCAAAAACTGTTTTTT. Its translation is CSAVQGQKLFF.

The chain uses TRBV10-2 and TRBJ1-1; no reliable D call. In germline, CDR1 is WSHSY, CDR2 SAAADI. The CDR3 has 13 residues. The V end lost 1 base, the J end lost 4 bases, and 7 bases lay between the germline ends. The CDR3 loop is CASSEFQVTEAFF. In DNA form, the CDR3 reads TGCGCCAGCAGTGAGTTTCAGGTCACTGAAGCTTTCTTT.

This clone showed up just a few times. This chain links TRBV19 with TRBJ1-6; TRBD1 matches 10 bases. After removal of 3 bases from V and 6 bases from J, the junction contained 2 bases not matched to a gene. CDR3 length: 15 residues. Germline CDR1 and CDR2: LNHDA and SQIVND (reference sequence). The CDR3 DNA follows: TGTGCCAGTAGTATGACAGGGGGCCGTAATTCACCCCTCCACTTT. This gives the protein CASSMTGGRNSPLHF. Full variable domain (outside the CDR3, taken from reference TRBV19 and TRBJ1-6): DGGITQSPKYLFRKEGQNVTLSCEQNLNHDAMYWYRQDPGQGLRLIYYSQIVNDFQKGDIAEGYSVSREKKESFPLTVTSAQKNPTAFYLCASSMTGGRNSPLHFGNGTRLTVT.

The count of this clone is one. The chain carries TRBV7-9 and TRBJ2-7, with 11 bases fitting TRBD1. Germline-derived CDR1 and CDR2 are SEHNR and FQNEAQ (reference sequence). V lost 6 bases, J lost 3 bases, and 7 bases stayed unmatched. The CDR3 extends over 15 amino acids. The CDR3 sequence is CASRGQGAVSYEQYF. DNA for the CDR3: TGTGCCAGCAGAGGACAGGGGGCGGTTAGCTACGAGCAGTACTTC.

The J gene is TRBJ1-5, the V gene TRBV12-5, with D uncertain. The CDR3 is 14 residues long. CDR1 is LGHNT, CDR2 FRNRAP, per germline. The germline V and J ends were trimmed by 1 base and 1 base, with 5 bases remaining between them. The CDR3 protein is CASGLASSNQPQHF. The DNA for the CDR3 is TGTGCTAGTGGTTTGGCGTCCAGCAATCAGCCCCAGCATTTT. Together with reference TRBV12-5 and TRBJ1-5, the CDR3 gives the full variable domain: DARVTQTPRHKVTEMGQEVTMRCQPILGHNTVFWYRQTMMQGLELLAYFRNRAPLDDSGMPKDRFSAEMPDATLATLKIQPSEPRDSAVYFCASGLASSNQPQHFGDGTRLSIL.

The V and J genes are TRBV5-1 and TRBJ1-1; D uncertain. Germline lookup yields CDR1 SGHRS and CDR2 YFSETQ. This CDR3 spans 14 amino acids. V lost 4 bases and J 6 bases, leaving 16 bases between the germline ends. CDR3 bases: TGCGCCAGCAGCGGAGGACGGTCGTACCCTGAAGCTTTCTTT. Residues: CASSGGRSYPEAFF. The complete variable domain, with remaining parts taken from reference TRBV5-1 and TRBJ1-1, reads KAGVTQTPRYLIKTRGQQVTLSCSPISGHRSVSWYQQTPGQGLQFLFEYFSETQRNKGNFPGRFSGRQFSNSRSEMNVSTLELGDSALYLCASSGGRSYPEAFFGQGTRLTVV.

The chain recombines TRBV18 with TRBJ1-6, with a weak D call TRBD1 (5 bases). V was pared by 3 bases and J by 6 bases, with 12 bases between. Germline CDR1 reads KGHSH; CDR2 reads LQKENI. CDR3 length equals 15 residues. As DNA, the CDR3 is TGTGCCAGCTCACCCGGAGGGAGGGGTAATTCACCCCTCCACTTT. Its translation is CASSPGGRGNSPLHF.

V usage is TRBV29-1 and J usage is TRBJ1-5; D is unresolved. V lost 4 bases and J 4 bases, leaving 17 bases between the germline ends. This CDR3 region has 15 residues. The germline V gene has CDR1 SQVTM and CDR2 ANQGSEA. This CDR3 is CSVGDGLLGNQPQHF. CDR3 sequence (DNA): TGCAGCGTTGGGGATGGACTCCTTGGGAATCAGCCCCAGCATTTT.